These T cell receptor beta chains were read from a single sample in a study of cytomegalovirus exposure and HLA in healthy donors. Clones were read by immunoSEQ multiplex PCR, and TCRdb kept only the in-frame ones, dropping some. Of around 90,000 clones in the sample, around 80% are singletons; the top ten hold 7.3%. Sequenced input: PBMCs. These receptors were collected from a man aged 30 to 39 in good health and CMV-seronegative. Each CDR3 is given with its conserved first and last residue. Each record gives: clone size, D gene, J gene, V gene, CDR3 protein, CDR3 DNA. D genes are given only for firm matches. Some rows mark clone size as missing; the rest say once, few, many or name a class of expanded clone.

abundance: once; d_gene: TRBD1; j_gene: TRBJ1-1; v_gene: TRBV7-9; CDR3aa: CASSLTGGMNTEAFF; CDR3nt: TGTGCCAGCAGCTTGACAGGGGGCATGAACACTGAAGCTTTCTTT
abundance: .; d_gene: TRBD1; j_gene: TRBJ2-2; v_gene: TRBV6-1; CDR3aa: CASSDWTGVTGELFF; CDR3nt: TGTGCCAGCAGTGATTGGACAGGGGTTACCGGGGAGCTGTTTTTT
abundance: .; d_gene: .; j_gene: TRBJ1-2; v_gene: TRBV10-3; CDR3aa: CAISESGVRGNYGYTF; CDR3nt: TGTGCCATCAGTGAGTCTGGGGTTCGGGGTAACTATGGCTACACCTTC
abundance: .; d_gene: .; j_gene: TRBJ2-2; v_gene: TRBV4-2; CDR3aa: CASSQEASNTGELFF; CDR3nt: TGTGCCAGCAGCCAAGAGGCCTCCAACACCGGGGAGCTGTTTTTT
abundance: .; d_gene: .; j_gene: TRBJ2-4; v_gene: TRBV4-1; CDR3aa: CASSRPGDDIQYF; CDR3nt: TGCGCCAGCAGCCGGCCAGGGGACGACATTCAGTACTTC
abundance: once; d_gene: .; j_gene: TRBJ2-1; v_gene: TRBV4-1; CDR3aa: CASSQDPGRNEQFF; CDR3nt: TGCGCCAGCAGCCAAGATCCGGGAAGGAATGAGCAGTTCTTC
abundance: .; d_gene: TRBD1; j_gene: TRBJ1-1; v_gene: TRBV5-4; CDR3aa: CASSLDSGQHTEAFF; CDR3nt: TGTGCCAGCAGCTTGGACTCGGGACAGCACACTGAAGCTTTCTTT
abundance: .; d_gene: TRBD1; j_gene: TRBJ1-5; v_gene: TRBV6-6; CDR3aa: CASSYRTGRDQPQHF; CDR3nt: TGTGCCAGCAGTTACCGGACAGGGCGGGATCAGCCCCAGCATTTT
abundance: .; d_gene: .; j_gene: TRBJ1-6; v_gene: TRBV7-2; CDR3aa: CASSLQGLGGSPLHF; CDR3nt: TGTGCCAGCAGCCTCCAGGGCCTCGGTGGGTCACCCCTCCACTTT
abundance: .; d_gene: TRBD2; j_gene: TRBJ2-1; v_gene: TRBV25-1; CDR3aa: CASSGRTSGREQFF; CDR3nt: TGTGCCAGCAGTGGACGGACTAGCGGGAGGGAGCAGTTCTTC
abundance: .; d_gene: TRBD1; j_gene: TRBJ2-1; v_gene: TRBV7-9; CDR3aa: CASTLTGMWGNNEQFF; CDR3nt: TGTGCCAGCACCTTGACAGGGATGTGGGGCAACAATGAGCAGTTCTTC
abundance: .; d_gene: .; j_gene: TRBJ1-3; v_gene: TRBV9; CDR3aa: CASSVGDGGAGNTIYF; CDR3nt: TGTGCCAGCAGCGTAGGGGACGGGGGGGCCGGAAACACCATATATTTT
abundance: .; d_gene: .; j_gene: TRBJ2-3; v_gene: TRBV12-5; CDR3aa: CASARPGALFTDTQYF; CDR3nt: TGTGCTAGTGCCAGACCAGGGGCCTTGTTCACAGATACGCAGTATTTT
abundance: .; d_gene: .; j_gene: TRBJ1-4; v_gene: TRBV2; CDR3aa: CANTLRGTNEKLFF; CDR3nt: TGTGCCAATACGCTGCGGGGGACTAATGAAAAACTGTTTTTT
abundance: .; d_gene: .; j_gene: TRBJ2-6; v_gene: TRBV5-1; CDR3aa: CATSEGSGANVLTF; CDR3nt: TGCGCCACCTCGGAGGGCTCCGGGGCCAACGTCCTGACTTTC
abundance: .; d_gene: .; j_gene: TRBJ1-3; v_gene: TRBV5-4; CDR3aa: CASSLEQEGGNTIYF; CDR3nt: TGTGCCAGCAGCTTGGAGCAGGAGGGCGGAAACACCATATATTTT
abundance: .; d_gene: .; j_gene: TRBJ1-3; v_gene: TRBV5-4; CDR3aa: CASSLTAGNTIYF; CDR3nt: TGTGCCAGCAGCTTGACAGCGGGGAACACCATATATTTT
abundance: .; d_gene: .; j_gene: TRBJ2-7; v_gene: TRBV30; CDR3aa: CACHKGASNEQYF; CDR3nt: TGTGCCTGCCACAAAGGGGCCTCTAACGAGCAGTACTTC
abundance: .; d_gene: TRBD1; j_gene: TRBJ2-2; v_gene: TRBV9; CDR3aa: CASRGQGGTGELFF; CDR3nt: TGTGCCAGCAGGGGACAGGGAGGCACCGGGGAGCTGTTTTTT
abundance: once; d_gene: TRBD1; j_gene: TRBJ1-2; v_gene: TRBV18; CDR3aa: CASSPPGQGSLGYGYTF; CDR3nt: TGTGCCAGCTCACCACCGGGACAGGGGAGTCTCGGCTATGGCTACACCTTC
abundance: once; d_gene: TRBD2; j_gene: TRBJ2-7; v_gene: TRBV7-2; CDR3aa: CASSLDSGRTSAWYEQYF; CDR3nt: TGTGCCAGCAGCTTGGATAGCGGGAGGACCTCGGCTTGGTACGAGCAGTACTTC
abundance: .; d_gene: .; j_gene: TRBJ1-5; v_gene: TRBV6-6; CDR3aa: CASKTGNQPQHF; CDR3nt: TGTGCCAGTAAGACAGGCAATCAGCCCCAGCATTTT
abundance: .; d_gene: .; j_gene: TRBJ1-5; v_gene: TRBV30; CDR3aa: CAWSVGQGGQPQHF; CDR3nt: TGTGCCTGGAGTGTGGGTCAGGGAGGTCAGCCCCAGCATTTT
abundance: .; d_gene: TRBD1; j_gene: TRBJ2-2; v_gene: TRBV6-5; CDR3aa: CASSQDRGGTGELFF; CDR3nt: TGTGCCAGCAGCCAAGACAGGGGGGGAACCGGGGAGCTGTTTTTT
abundance: once; d_gene: TRBD1; j_gene: TRBJ1-2; v_gene: TRBV5-1; CDR3aa: CASSLGQGEGYTF; CDR3nt: TGCGCCAGCAGCTTGGGACAGGGAGAAGGCTACACCTTC
abundance: .; d_gene: .; j_gene: TRBJ2-7; v_gene: TRBV6-6; CDR3aa: CASRNREGSYEQYF; CDR3nt: TGTGCCAGCAGGAACAGGGAGGGGTCCTACGAGCAGTACTTC
abundance: .; d_gene: TRBD2; j_gene: TRBJ2-1; v_gene: TRBV25-1; CDR3aa: CASSATAGGTWNEQFF; CDR3nt: TGTGCCAGCAGTGCCACCGCGGGGGGGACCTGGAATGAGCAGTTCTTC
abundance: few; d_gene: .; j_gene: TRBJ2-3; v_gene: TRBV28; CDR3aa: CASSLWPSDRTDTQYF; CDR3nt: TGTGCCAGCAGTTTATGGCCCTCCGACAGGACAGATACGCAGTATTTT
abundance: .; d_gene: TRBD1; j_gene: TRBJ1-4; v_gene: TRBV7-9; CDR3aa: CASSPPGGTMGKLFF; CDR3nt: TGTGCCAGCAGCCCTCCAGGGGGCACGATGGGAAAACTGTTTTTT
abundance: .; d_gene: .; j_gene: TRBJ2-7; v_gene: TRBV27; CDR3aa: CASRGARGSYEQYF; CDR3nt: TGTGCCAGCAGGGGGGCTCGCGGCTCCTACGAGCAGTACTTC
abundance: .; d_gene: .; j_gene: TRBJ1-1; v_gene: TRBV30; CDR3aa: CAWRKIRMGAEAFF; CDR3nt: TGTGCCTGGAGAAAAATCCGAATGGGCGCTGAAGCTTTCTTT
abundance: few; d_gene: .; j_gene: TRBJ1-2; v_gene: TRBV7-9; CDR3aa: CASSLATGAHTF; CDR3nt: TGTGCCAGCAGCTTAGCAACAGGTGCCCACACCTTC
abundance: once; d_gene: .; j_gene: TRBJ1-1; v_gene: TRBV5-1; CDR3aa: CASRENTEAFF; CDR3nt: TGCGCCAGCCGGGAAAACACTGAAGCTTTCTTT